This section outlines one T cell receptor (beta chain) sequence together with its context. What it binds is unknown. This entry comes from a study of CD8 T cells in ankylosing spondylitis. Study-level findings and limits: A motif of roughly 8 highly homologous TCR beta variants was seen as apparently characteristic of ankylosing spondylitis blood.

MiXCR was run by TCRdb on the 5' RACE reads, yielding one entry per CDR3 protein. The sample consists of hundreds of thousands of distinct CDR3 sequences, 12% of them appearing once. The material sequenced was blood, either unsorted or a sorted T cell fraction (not recorded which). This TCR was recovered from a male donor with ankylosing spondylitis.

The CDR3 DNA reads as TGCAGCGTTGCCTCCCGGGGGGGCCTAGTGAACACTGAAGCTTTCTTT. The encoded protein is CSVASRGGLVNTEAFF. The V gene is TRBV29-1, the J gene TRBJ1-1; possible D gene TRBD1, 6 bases. Deletions cut 4 bases from V and 0 bases from J, with 18 bases between. The CDR3 runs to 16 residues. CDR1 is SQVTM, CDR2 ANQGSEA, per germline. Using reference TRBV29-1 and TRBJ1-1 for the parts outside the CDR3, the full variable domain is SAVISQKPSRDICQRGTSLTIQCQVDSQVTMMFWYRQQPGQSLTLIATANQGSEATYESGFVIDKFPISRPNLTFSTLTVSNMSPEDSSIYLCSVASRGGLVNTEAFFGQGTRLTVV.